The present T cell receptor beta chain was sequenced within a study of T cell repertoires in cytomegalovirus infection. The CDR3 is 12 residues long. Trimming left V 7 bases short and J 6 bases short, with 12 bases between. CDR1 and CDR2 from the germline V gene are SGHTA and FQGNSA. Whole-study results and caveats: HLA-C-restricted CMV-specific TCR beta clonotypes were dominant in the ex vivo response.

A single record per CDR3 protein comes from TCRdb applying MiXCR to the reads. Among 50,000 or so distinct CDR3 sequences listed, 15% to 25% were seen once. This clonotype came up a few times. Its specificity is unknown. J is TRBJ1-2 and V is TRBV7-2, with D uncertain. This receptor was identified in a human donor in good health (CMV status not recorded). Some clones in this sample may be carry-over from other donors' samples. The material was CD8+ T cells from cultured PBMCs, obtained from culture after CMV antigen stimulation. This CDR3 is CASTEGRDGYTF. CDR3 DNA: TGTGCCAGCACCGAAGGGAGAGATGGCTACACCTTC.